A selection of T cell receptor beta chains follows, all from one sample in a study of T cells in Graves' hyperthyroidism and ophthalmopathy. TCRdb re-called the multiplex PCR reads through MiXCR, storing one row per CDR3 protein. The table has hundreds of thousands of distinct CDR3 sequences, more than 15% seen once. Sequenced material: blood. Receptors originate from a woman aged 60-70 years with Graves' ophthalmopathy. CDR3s include the opening cysteine and the closing phenylalanine or tryptophan. The D gene is left open where the match is weak. Not every row has a clone size; where given, it reads once, few, many or a size class.

D	J	V	size	DNA	CDR3
TRBD1	TRBJ1-1	TRBV6-1	many	TGTGCCAGCAGTTTAGTGGGACAGGTGAACACTGAAGCTTTCTTT	CASSLVGQVNTEAFF
TRBD1	TRBJ2-6	TRBV6-1	many	TGTGCCAGCAGTTTGAACAGGGGTGGCTCTGGGGCCAACGTCCTGACTTTC	CASSLNRGGSGANVLTF
-	TRBJ1-3	TRBV12-3/TRBV12-4	many	TGTGCCAGCAGTACTGGCGGATGGACCTCTGGAAACACCATATATTTT	CASSTGGWTSGNTIYF
-	TRBJ2-2	TRBV6-5	-	TGTGCCAGCAGTTACACCCCGAACACCGGGGAGCTGTTTTTT	CASSYTPNTGELFF
TRBD2	TRBJ2-1	TRBV20-1	many	TGCAGTGCGCAGATAGCGGGCAGCTCCTACAATGAGCAGTTCTTC	CSAQIAGSSYNEQFF
TRBD1	TRBJ1-1	TRBV5-8	many	TGTGCCAGCAGCCGGGGACAGATTAACACTGAAGCTTTCTTT	CASSRGQINTEAFF
-	TRBJ2-3	TRBV20-1	few	TGCAGTGCTCTACCCCCCATTAGCACAGATACGCGGTATTTT	CSALPPISTDTRYF
TRBD2	TRBJ2-7	TRBV28	many	TGTGCCAGCAGCCCCGCGGGAGACTCCTACGAGCAGTACTTC	CASSPAGDSYEQYF
TRBD1	TRBJ2-3	TRBV20-1	-	TGCAGTGCCCGACAGGGGGGCACAGATACGCAGTATTTT	CSARQGGTDTQYF
-	TRBJ2-7	TRBV20-1	many	TGCAGTGCTAGAGATTCAGCGAGGGCCTACGAGCAGTACTTC	CSARDSARAYEQYF
-	TRBJ2-5	TRBV12-3/TRBV12-4	many	TGTGCCAGCAGCCGACACAGCATAAGAGGAGAGACCCAGTACTTC	CASSRHSIRGETQYF
TRBD2	TRBJ2-2	TRBV19	-	TGTGCCAGTAAGGGTCTAGCGGGAGTTACCGGGGAGCTGTTTTTT	CASKGLAGVTGELFF
TRBD2	TRBJ2-5	TRBV4-3	few	TGCGCCAGCAGCCAAGAGGTGCTAGCGGCGGAGACCCAGTACTTC	CASSQEVLAAETQYF
-	TRBJ1-1	TRBV20-1	many	TGCAGTGCTAGAGATCCGGGCACGCAAACTGAAGCTTTCTTT	CSARDPGTQTEAFF
-	TRBJ2-7	TRBV5-1	-	TGCGCCAGCAGCCAGGACGGTGCCTACGAGCAGTACTTC	CASSQDGAYEQYF
-	TRBJ2-3	TRBV11-2	many	TGTGCCAGCAGCCGTTTACCTAGCACAGATACGCAGTATTTT	CASSRLPSTDTQYF
-	TRBJ2-3	TRBV7-9	few	TGTGCCAGCAGCTCCTGGACAGCTAGCACAGATACGCAGTATTTT	CASSSWTASTDTQYF
-	TRBJ1-6	TRBV15	many	TGTGCCACCAGCAGAGATCCGACAGCAAGTAATTCACCCCTCCACTTT	CATSRDPTASNSPLHF
-	TRBJ1-5	TRBV5-5	-	TGTGCCAACAGCTTGGTAGGAGGGGGAGGCCAGCATTTT	CANSLVGGGGQHF
-	TRBJ2-7	TRBV6-1	many	TGTGCCAGCAGTAGCAGGGGCGCGTCCGAGCAGTACTTC	CASSSRGASEQYF
-	TRBJ1-4	TRBV7-2	-	TGTGCCAGCAGCTTGGACCCCGGACCGAATGAAAAACTGTTTTTT	CASSLDPGPNEKLFF
-	TRBJ2-7	TRBV7-9	-	TGTGCCAGCAGCTTAGCTGAGGGGGTCCCGTACGAGCAGTACTTC	CASSLAEGVPYEQYF
-	TRBJ1-4	TRBV28	many	TGTGCCAGCAGTTTATTTCGGACCTCCACTGCTGAAAAACTGTTTTTT	CASSLFRTSTAEKLFF
-	TRBJ2-5	TRBV6-1	-	TGTGCCACCGCTCACCCAGGACGGAAAGAGACCCAGTACTTC	CATAHPGRKETQYF
TRBD1	TRBJ1-2	TRBV6-1	few	TGTGCCAGCAGTTCGGTGACAGGGGGAGGAAATGGCTACACCTTC	CASSSVTGGGNGYTF
-	TRBJ1-1	TRBV20-1	-	TGCAGTGCTAGAGTGGACGCGGGGATGGTGAACACTGAAGCTTTCTTT	CSARVDAGMVNTEAFF
TRBD2	TRBJ2-1	TRBV7-2	-	TGTGCCAGCAGGCGGACTAGCGGGGGGGTGAATGAGCAGTTCTTC	CASRRTSGGVNEQFF
-	TRBJ1-4	TRBV18	-	TGTGCCAGCTCGGAACTACTGGGGGATGCAACTAATGAAAAACTGTTTTTT	CASSELLGDATNEKLFF
-	TRBJ2-1	TRBV7-9	-	TGTGCCAGCCGCGACGCGGGGCAGGTTCGCTCCTACGAGCAGTTCTTC	CASRDAGQVRSYEQFF
TRBD1	TRBJ1-1	TRBV12-3/TRBV12-4	many	TGTGCCAGCAGTCCGGGACAGGTAATGAACACTGAAGCTTTCTTT	CASSPGQVMNTEAFF
-	TRBJ1-2	TRBV6-1	few	TGTGCCAGCAACGAAGGACACCCTAACTATGGCTACACCTTC	CASNEGHPNYGYTF
-	TRBJ1-4	TRBV5-5	-	TGTGCCAGCAGCTTGGACCCGGCACGGCGTAATGAAAAACTGTTTTTT	CASSLDPARRNEKLFF
-	TRBJ1-1	TRBV20-1	many	TGCAGTGCTCCTCCGGGAGGGTTCACTGAAGCTTTCTTT	CSAPPGGFTEAFF
-	TRBJ1-1	TRBV11-2	many	TGTGCCAGCAGCTTAGACTTATGGGGGACTGAAGCTTTCTTT	CASSLDLWGTEAFF
-	TRBJ2-1	TRBV2	many	TGTGCCAGCAGTGAAATTGCCCCGATGTTTGGGCAGGGGTGGTTCTTC	CASSEIAPMFGQGWFF
TRBD1	TRBJ1-2	TRBV28	many	TGTGCCAGCAGTTTAGGGGACAGGGGAAGCTATGGCTACACCTTC	CASSLGDRGSYGYTF
-	TRBJ2-1	TRBV4-1	many	TGCGCCAGCAGCCAAGGGGCGGGGTTAGTGAATGAGCAGTTCTTC	CASSQGAGLVNEQFF
-	TRBJ2-1	TRBV20-1	few	TGCAGTGCTAGATACCAGGACGAGGGTAAGGATAATAAGCAGTTCTTC	CSARYQDEGKDNKQFF
TRBD1	TRBJ1-1	TRBV12-3/TRBV12-4	many	TGTGCCAGCACCCCGGACAGGGAAACTGAAGCTTTCTTT	CASTPDRETEAFF
-	TRBJ1-1	TRBV7-9	many	TGTGCCAGCAGCTCGGTCGACGCTGAAGCTTTCTTT	CASSSVDAEAFF
-	TRBJ1-5	TRBV20-1	-	TGCAGTGCCCCCCGGACAGCTTATAGCAATCAGCCCCAGCATTTT	CSAPRTAYSNQPQHF
-	TRBJ1-2	TRBV5-1	many	TGCGCCAGCACTCAGTCCGGAGGTGACTATGGCTACACCTTC	CASTQSGGDYGYTF
-	TRBJ1-2	TRBV5-6	-	TGTGCCAGCAGCTTGGCCGGGGAGGGGCACACCTTC	CASSLAGEGHTF
-	TRBJ2-5	TRBV9	-	TGTGCCAGCGGTCGACTTTACGCGGGACACGACCAAGAGACCCAGTACTTC	CASGRLYAGHDQETQYF
-	TRBJ2-6	TRBV10-2	many	TGCGCCAGCAGTGAGTTGGGGGCCGGGGCCAACGTCCTGACTTTC	CASSELGAGANVLTF
-	TRBJ1-2	TRBV28	-	TGTGCCAGCAGTTCCCTAGACGGTTACTATGGCTACACCTTC	CASSSLDGYYGYTF
-	TRBJ2-7	TRBV28	many	TGTGCCAGCAGGTTTGAAGGCGAGCAGTACTTC	CASRFEGEQYF
TRBD2	TRBJ2-3	TRBV5-8	many	TGTGCCAGCAGCTTGGAGGCTAGCGGAGACTCCACAGATACGCAGTATTTT	CASSLEASGDSTDTQYF
TRBD1	TRBJ2-5	TRBV24-1	many	TGTGCCACCAGTGATCGCAGGGGGATAGAGACCCAGTACTTC	CATSDRRGIETQYF
TRBD2	TRBJ2-5	TRBV2	many	TGTGCCAGCCGGATCCGGGGACTAGCGGAGAGGGGCCAAGAGACCCAGTACTTC	CASRIRGLAERGQETQYF
-	TRBJ1-5	TRBV7-8	once	TGTGCCAGCAGCGACAATTCGGGATACAGCAATCAGCCCCAGCATTTT	CASSDNSGYSNQPQHF
-	TRBJ2-2	TRBV2	-	TGTGCCAGCAGTGAAGATGGGACGCGCATTAACACCGGGGAGCTGTTTTTT	CASSEDGTRINTGELFF
TRBD2	TRBJ2-1	TRBV27	many	TGTGCCAGCAGTTTATCGCGGACTAGCGGGACCTACAATGAGCAGTTCTTC	CASSLSRTSGTYNEQFF
-	TRBJ1-2	TRBV7-2	many	TGTGCCAGCAGCGACAGGCGGGGCTACTATGGCTACACCTTC	CASSDRRGYYGYTF
-	TRBJ2-3	TRBV20-1	many	TGCAGTGCTAGAGGGGGCTCCACAGATACGCAGTATTTT	CSARGGSTDTQYF
-	TRBJ2-7	TRBV7-2	many	TGTGCCAGCAGCTTATCTTGGGACTCCTACGAGCAGTACTTC	CASSLSWDSYEQYF
TRBD2	TRBJ2-2	TRBV20-1	-	TGCAGTGCTAGAGTCCGGGGACTAGCGGGAGGGCCGGACACCGGGGAGCTGTTTTTT	CSARVRGLAGGPDTGELFF
TRBD1	TRBJ2-1	TRBV7-2	many	TGTGCCAGCAGCCCTCACAGGGGGCGGGATGAGCAGTTCTTC	CASSPHRGRDEQFF
-	TRBJ1-5	TRBV12-3/TRBV12-4	few	TGTGCCAGCAGTTTAAGGGCCAACGGTCAGCCCCAGCATTTT	CASSLRANGQPQHF
-	TRBJ1-4	TRBV7-2	many	TGTGCCAGCAGCTTAGATCCGGGTTTGAGTGAAAAACTGTTTTTT	CASSLDPGLSEKLFF